Each of the 8 T cell receptor beta chains below was sequenced from the same sample in a study of T cell repertoires in cytomegalovirus infection (dated by TCRdb to about 2019). The sequencer was an Illumina HiSeq 1500. TCRdb reran the public reads through fastp at Q25 and MiXCR, keeping productive beta chains. Each CDR3 protein appears once, grouped with its most common genes and DNA. The sample includes roughly 110,000 distinct CDR3 sequences, with 10% observed a single time. Over 25% of the sample rests with the top ten. For these TCRs, the target antigens are not known. Sample: PBMCs, sequenced either directly or after in vitro stimulation (not recorded which). The source of these receptors is a human donor in good health (CMV status not recorded). Some clones in this sample may be carry-over from other donors' samples.

This clonotype was counted ten times or more. The rearrangement joins TRBV7-2 to TRBJ2-1; TRBD2 matches 9 bases. Trimming cost V 5 bases and J 6 bases; bases outside gene matches: 8. Germline CDR1 is SGHTA and CDR2 is FQGNSA. This CDR3 comprises 15 residues. The CDR3: CASSLHSGSINEQFF. The DNA of the CDR3 is TGTGCCAGCAGCCTTCATAGCGGGAGTATCAATGAGCAGTTCTTC.

V and J are TRBV10-3 and TRBJ1-6, with a weak D call TRBD1 (5 bases). Germline assignment: CDR1 ENHRY and CDR2 SYGVKD. V was cut by 0 bases and J by 10 bases, with 16 bases left in between. This CDR3 has 16 residues. The CDR3, as DNA: TGTGCCATCAGTGAGTCCGGTCGGCAGGGACGGTCACCCCTCCACTTT. Translating gives CAISESGRQGRSPLHF.

V usage is TRBV25-1 and J usage is TRBJ2-1; no reliable D call. Germline lookup yields CDR1 MGHDK and CDR2 SYGVNS. The V and J ends lost 3 bases and 0 bases respectively, with 12 bases between them. CDR3 length: 16 residues. Here the CDR3 reads CASSDSRGLSYNEQFF. For the CDR3, the DNA is TGTGCCAGCAGTGATTCAAGAGGCCTCTCCTACAATGAGCAGTTCTTC. The full variable domain, completed using reference TRBV25-1 and TRBJ2-1, is EADIYQTPRYLVIGTGKKITLECSQTMGHDKMYWYQQDPGMELHLIHYSYGVNSTEKGDLSSESTVSRIRTEHFPLTLESARPSHTSQYLCASSDSRGLSYNEQFFGPGTRLTVL.

In its sample, this clonotype was seen many times. This chain uses TRBV7-2 with TRBJ2-1, with D tentatively TRBD2 (5 bases). V was shortened by 5 bases and J by 0 bases, with 11 bases between the two germline ends. This CDR3 contains 15 residues. The germline V gene encodes CDR1 SGHTA and CDR2 FQGNSA. The CDR3 here is CASSPRRNSYNEQFF. The CDR3 region has the DNA TGTGCCAGCAGCCCTCGGAGGAACTCCTACAATGAGCAGTTCTTC.

This clonotype was detected only a few times. The chain uses TRBV4-3 and TRBJ2-2; D unclear. Trimming cost V 0 bases and J 6 bases, with 11 bases left between them. Looked up from germline, CDR1 is LGHNA and CDR2 is YSLEER. The CDR3 runs to 15 residues. The CDR3 protein is CASSQEVQASGELFF. The CDR3 DNA reads as TGCGCCAGCAGCCAAGAGGTCCAGGCCTCCGGGGAGCTGTTTTTT.

This clonotype was picked up many times. The chain has TRBV7-8 and TRBJ1-2, with 8 positions matching TRBD1. The junction had 10 bases not matched to a gene; V was cut back by 7 bases and J by 3 bases. Germline values: CDR1 SGHVS, CDR2 FQNEAQ. This CDR3 comprises 15 residues. The CDR3 loop reads CASTTSQGGDYGYTF. CDR3 DNA sequence: TGTGCCAGCACCACGTCACAGGGGGGGGACTATGGCTACACCTTC.

This clonotype was recorded a few times. The V gene is TRBV7-9, the J gene TRBJ2-1, with TRBD2 identical over 14 bases. Looked up from germline, CDR1 is SEHNR and CDR2 is FQNEAQ (reference sequence). V gave up 7 bases and J gave up 4 bases; unmatched junction bases: 3. The CDR3 has 15 residues. The CDR3 sequence: CASTTSGREYNEQFF. The CDR3 DNA reads as TGTGCCAGCACGACTAGCGGGAGGGAGTACAATGAGCAGTTCTTC.

The chain employs TRBV12-5 and TRBJ1-6; unclear D gene. The CDR3 contains 13 residues. CDR1 and CDR2 (germline): LGHNT, FRNRAP. V gave up 4 bases and J gave up 10 bases, with 11 bases separating them. CDR3 sequence: CASGSTEGSPLHF. The CDR3 bases are TGTGCTAGTGGTTCGACTGAAGGGTCACCCCTCCACTTT.